The 21 T cell receptor beta chains reported below all come from one sample, sequenced in a study of cytomegalovirus exposure and HLA in healthy donors. The data were produced by immunoSEQ multiplex PCR, yet TCRdb's version contains in-frame clones alone and is incomplete. Of about 140,000 clones listed, roughly 86% were seen once; the top ten hold 1.4%. Sample: PBMCs. These receptor sequences come from a woman in her thirties in good health and CMV-seronegative.

V and J are TRBV29-1 and TRBJ1-2; D is ambiguous. Germline V gives CDR1 SQVTM, CDR2 ANQGSEA. V was trimmed by 7 bases and J by 5 bases, leaving 14 bases between them. The CDR3 totals 12 residues. CDR3 loop: CSASRLSYGYTF. DNA of the CDR3: TGCAGCGCTTCTAGATTGTCGTATGGCTACACCTTC.

This clone was recorded only once. The rearrangement uses TRBV27 and TRBJ2-1; D perhaps matches TRBD2 (6 bases). The CDR3 is 13 amino acids. Deletions cut 9 bases from V and 7 bases from J, with 16 bases between. From germline, CDR1 is MNHEY and CDR2 SMNVEV (reference sequence). This CDR3 reads CASRRGLVNEQFF. The CDR3 DNA reads as TGTGCCAGTCGGAGGGGTCTGGTAAATGAGCAGTTCTTC.

A few counts support this clone. J is TRBJ1-6 and V is TRBV6-5; a possible D gene is TRBD1 (6 bases). The V end lost 6 bases, the J end lost 7 bases, and 13 bases lay between the germline ends. The CDR3 sequence is 14 residues long. Germline CDR1 reads MNHEY; CDR2 reads SVGAGI. The CDR3 bases are TGTGCCAGCAGACCTACAGGGAACAATTCACCCCTCCACTTT. Translating it yields CASRPTGNNSPLHF.

The genes are TRBV5-6 and TRBJ2-1; TRBD1 matches at 9 bases. There are 15 residues in the CDR3. CDR1 and CDR2 from the germline V gene are SGHDT and YYEEEE. Losses at the gene ends were 2 bases for V and 4 bases for J; bases not matched to a gene: 4. CDR3 region: CASSFTGGGYNEQFF. In DNA form, the CDR3 reads TGTGCCAGCAGCTTCACAGGGGGCGGATACAATGAGCAGTTCTTC.

This clone was detected only once. CDR3 region: CASSSVDSGQSRTQYF. DNA for the CDR3: TGCGCCAGCAGCTCTGTTGACTCGGGACAGTCGAGGACGCAGTATTTT. This chain links TRBV5-1 with TRBJ2-3, with TRBD1 matching over 7 bases. The CDR3 extends over 16 amino acids. Germline V gene lookup returns CDR1 SGHRS and CDR2 YFSETQ. V lost 3 bases, J lost 9 bases, and 16 bases stayed unmatched.

The gene calls are TRBV25-1 and TRBJ2-5; 9 bases fit TRBD1. V lost 0 bases, J lost 3 bases, and 11 bases stayed unmatched. Germline V gene sequence: CDR1 MGHDK, CDR2 SYGVNS. The CDR3 length is 18 residues. The CDR3 sequence: CASSEYFSGTGYEETQYF. The CDR3 nucleotides read TGTGCCAGCAGTGAATATTTCTCCGGGACAGGGTACGAAGAGACCCAGTACTTC.

J is TRBJ1-4 and V is TRBV4-1, with TRBD1 identical over 8 bases. The junction had 10 bases not matched to a gene; V was cut back by 2 bases and J by 8 bases. CDR1 is MGHRA, CDR2 YSYEKL, per germline. The CDR3 length is 16 residues. The CDR3: CASSQQQGELREKLFF. CDR3 nucleotide sequence: TGCGCCAGCAGCCAACAACAGGGGGAATTGAGGGAAAAACTGTTTTTT.

The chain links TRBV5-1 to TRBJ2-3, with 7 bases lining up with TRBD2. This CDR3 comprises 16 residues. Per the germline V gene, CDR1 is SGHRS and CDR2 is YFSETQ. With V trimmed by 1 base and J by 6 bases, 11 bases remained unmatched. CDR3 in DNA: TGCGCCAGCAGCTTGTCCCTAGCGGCCGAGAAGGATACGCAGTATTTT. Translating it yields CASSLSLAAEKDTQYF.

This rearrangement joins TRBV19 to TRBJ1-1, with 7 bases that match TRBD1. In germline, CDR1 is LNHDA, CDR2 SQIVND (reference sequence). Losses at the gene ends were 9 bases for V and 4 bases for J; bases not matched to a gene: 8. The CDR3 is 13 residues long. The CDR3 loop reads CASRDSGATEAFF. The CDR3, as DNA: TGTGCCAGCCGGGACAGTGGGGCCACTGAAGCTTTCTTT.

This chain uses TRBV7-2 with TRBJ2-2, with D maybe TRBD1 (5 bases). The CDR3 has 13 residues. CDR1 and CDR2 from the germline V gene are SGHTA and FQGNSA. The ends were cut back, 6 bases at V and 6 bases at J, with 11 bases in the middle. CDR3: CASRKQDPGELFF. CDR3 nucleotide sequence: TGTGCCAGCAGAAAACAGGACCCCGGGGAGCTGTTTTTT.

The gene calls are TRBV18 and TRBJ1-1, with TRBD1 as a possible D gene (6 bases). Germline lookup yields CDR1 KGHSH and CDR2 LQKENI. V gave up 1 base and J gave up 10 bases, with 10 bases separating them. CDR3 length: 12 amino acids. CDR3 amino acids: CASSPQGGGAFF. The CDR3 region has the DNA TGTGCCAGCTCACCACAGGGAGGGGGAGCTTTCTTT.

This chain links TRBV5-1 with TRBJ1-3; no definite D call. The CDR3 spans 14 residues. Germline V gives CDR1 SGHRS, CDR2 YFSETQ. With 4 bases removed from V and 4 bases from J, the gap between germline ends came to 12 bases. The CDR3 coding sequence is TGCGCCAGCAGCCCGGGGAACGTCGGAAACACCATATATTTT. It translates to CASSPGNVGNTIYF.

This clone was recorded a few times. This sequence joins TRBV29-1 and TRBJ1-1; unclear D gene. V was pared by 5 bases and J by 3 bases, with 13 bases between. Germline assignment: CDR1 SQVTM and CDR2 ANQGSEA. The CDR3 loop spans 13 amino acids. CDR3: CSVREDSYTEAFF. In nucleotides, the CDR3 is TGCAGCGTTCGAGAAGACTCGTACACTGAAGCTTTCTTT.

The chain recombines TRBV6-1 with TRBJ2-1; TRBD2 matches at 7 bases. The CDR3 runs to 14 residues. The germline CDR1 and CDR2 sequences are MNHNS and SASEGT. Trimming took 6 bases from V and 10 from J; bases not matched to a gene: 12. CDR3 DNA sequence: TGTGCCAGCAGCGACGGGGGGAAGGTCCGGGAGCAGTTCTTC. As protein: CASSDGGKVREQFF.

The V call is TRBV7-2, the J call TRBJ1-5; D is ambiguous. This CDR3 comprises 15 residues. V lost 4 bases and J 5 bases, leaving 15 bases between the germline ends. CDR1 SGHTA and CDR2 FQGNSA come from the germline V gene. In DNA, the CDR3 is TGTGCCAGCAGCTCTCAGGTTTTGTCGCATCAGCCCCAGCATTTT. This gives the protein CASSSQVLSHQPQHF.

The gene calls are TRBV21-1 and TRBJ1-3; the D call in the table, TRBD1, was not verified against the DNA. TRBV21-1 is deemed a pseudogene. The CDR3 covers 15 residues. The CDR3 protein is CASSNPGESGNTIYF. CDR3 nucleotides: TGTGCCAGCAGCAACCCAGGGGAATCTGGAAACACCATATATTTT.

The chain has TRBV18 and TRBJ2-3; TRBD2 matches 7 bases. This CDR3 contains 16 residues. V shed 3 bases and J 4 bases; nucleotides not matched to a gene: 10. Germline CDR1 reads KGHSH; CDR2 reads LQKENI. The CDR3 loop is CASSPGLGGSADTQYF. As DNA, the CDR3 is TGTGCCAGCTCACCGGGGCTGGGGGGGAGCGCAGATACGCAGTATTTT.

In its sample, this clone was seen a few times. The chain carries TRBV5-1 and TRBJ1-1; D might be TRBD1 (6 bases). V was trimmed by 1 base and J by 2 bases, leaving 9 bases between them. This CDR3 has 14 residues. Germline V gene sequence: CDR1 SGHRS, CDR2 YFSETQ. This chain's CDR3 is CASSLQTGNTEAFF. The DNA of the CDR3 is TGCGCCAGCAGCTTGCAGACAGGCAACACTGAAGCTTTCTTT.

The rearrangement links TRBV2 to TRBJ2-5; TRBD2 matches 9 bases. The CDR3 has 20 residues. The J segment lost 6 bases and the V segment lost 3 bases, leaving 23 bases of the junction unmatched. CDR1 and CDR2 from the germline V gene are SNHLY and FYNNEI. In nucleotides, the CDR3 is TGTGCCAGCAGTGACCAAAGTCGGCTAGCGGGGCCCCTTGCGCGGAAGACCCAGTACTTC. Amino acids: CASSDQSRLAGPLARKTQYF.

This clone showed up just a few times. The chain has TRBV5-8 and TRBJ1-5, with 7 bases fitting TRBD1. CDR1 is SGHTS and CDR2 is YDEGEE in the germline V gene. CDR3 length equals 14 residues. V shed 4 bases and J 6 bases; nucleotides not matched to a gene: 7. CDR3 sequence reads: CASSRGTVGQPQHF. CDR3 coding DNA: TGTGCCAGCAGCAGAGGGACAGTAGGTCAGCCCCAGCATTTT.

V gene TRBV5-1 combines with J gene TRBJ2-1; the D gene is possibly TRBD2 (5 bases). This CDR3 region has 15 residues. Trimming removed 4 bases at V and 0 bases at J, with 11 bases between. Germline assignment: CDR1 SGHRS and CDR2 YFSETQ. The CDR3 loop is CASSVERSSYNEQFF. The CDR3 DNA follows: TGCGCCAGCAGCGTCGAGCGGAGCTCCTACAATGAGCAGTTCTTC.